This is a list of T cell receptor beta chains from one sample in a study of vaccination effects on CD4 cells after COVID-19. Clones were sequenced by immunoSEQ multiplex PCR, and TCRdb holds only the in-frame ones, with some missing. There are tens of thousands of clones in the sample; around 73% occur only once, and roughly 2% lies in the top ten. Their target antigens are unknown. Material: CD4+ T cells from PBMCs cultured without peptide, obtained after COVID-19 vaccination. The receptor set was obtained from a human donor who received a COVID-19 vaccine. Each CDR3 is given with its conserved first and last residue. D genes are given only for firm matches. Expanded clones get a size class; other rows say once, few or many, or leave the size out.

cdr3_nt cdr3_aa v_call clone_size d_call j_call
TGTGCCAGTAGTATCCCCGGTAATAATTCACCCCTCCACTTT CASSIPGNNSPLHF TRBV19 NA NA TRBJ1-6
TGTGCCAGCAGTTTTAGGACACTCCAGCATTTT CASSFRTLQHF TRBV12-3/TRBV12-4 few NA TRBJ1-5
TGTGCCTGGAGTCCCCGCCAGACAGCTTTACTTACTAACTATGGCTACACCTTC CAWSPRQTALLTNYGYTF TRBV30 NA NA TRBJ1-2
TGTGCCACCGGGGGGGATTACGGTGAGCAGTTCTTC CATGGDYGEQFF TRBV24-1 once TRBD2 TRBJ2-1
TGCAGTGCTATTGACCAGCCCTGGGATTCACCCCTCCACTTT CSAIDQPWDSPLHF TRBV20-1 NA NA TRBJ1-6
TGTGCCAGCAGCTTATGGACAGGGGGCTCCAATCAGCCCCAGCATTTT CASSLWTGGSNQPQHF TRBV7-8 few TRBD1 TRBJ1-5
TGTGCCAGCAGATGGGGACAGGACCAAGAGACCCAGTACTTC CASRWGQDQETQYF TRBV4-2 once TRBD1 TRBJ2-5
TGTGCCAGCAGGACCCAGGGGCTCTATGGCTACACCTTC CASRTQGLYGYTF TRBV6-5 NA NA TRBJ1-2
TGTGCCAGCAGATCTGCGGGAGGGCTAGATAATGAGCAGTTCTTC CASRSAGGLDNEQFF TRBV11-2 NA TRBD2 TRBJ2-1
TGTGCCAGTAGCTATGATCCTGGGACGGCTAGACTTGGCTACACCTTC CASSYDPGTARLGYTF TRBV19 few NA TRBJ1-2
TGTACCCGGGGAGGGTCGGCAAAACTGTTTTTT CTRGGSAKLFF TRBV7-9 NA NA TRBJ1-4
TGTGCCAGCAGTTTTCAAGGGGGAAACTATGGCTACACCTTC CASSFQGGNYGYTF TRBV28 few NA TRBJ1-2
TGTGCCACCAGCCGGTTAAATCAGCCCCAGCATTTT CATSRLNQPQHF TRBV6-5 few NA TRBJ1-5
TGCAGCGTTGAATCGTACCATGGGGCCAACGTCCTGACTTTC CSVESYHGANVLTF TRBV29-1 NA NA TRBJ2-6
TGTGCCAGCAGCCCGCCGGGACTAGCGGGGGGTGGAGAGACCCAGTACTTC CASSPPGLAGGGETQYF TRBV11-2 NA TRBD2 TRBJ2-5
TGTGCCAGCATCCGGGTGGGCGGGACCGGGGAGCTGTTTTTT CASIRVGGTGELFF TRBV6-5 NA NA TRBJ2-2
TGTGCCTCACGTGGGACAGGTGGAGGTGCAGATACGCAGTATTTT CASRGTGGGADTQYF TRBV24-1 NA TRBD1 TRBJ2-3
TGTGCCAGTAGTATTTGGGGGGAAAACATTCAGTACTTC CASSIWGENIQYF TRBV19 NA NA TRBJ2-4
TGTGCCAGCAGCGCCCCGACAGGGGGGCACACTGAAGCTTTCTTT CASSAPTGGHTEAFF TRBV9 NA TRBD1 TRBJ1-1
TGTGCCAGTAGTAGGGGACGGGACAGGGAGACCCAGTACTTC CASSRGRDRETQYF TRBV19 NA TRBD1 TRBJ2-5
TGTGCCAGCAGCTTACTGGAATCCGGGGCCAACGTCCTGACTTTC CASSLLESGANVLTF TRBV5-4 NA NA TRBJ2-6
TGTGCCAGCTCACCGTCCAAAGATTCTGGCTACACCTTC CASSPSKDSGYTF TRBV18 NA NA TRBJ1-2
TGCGCCAGCAGCTTAGGGGTGATAGTTTCACCCCTCCACTTT CASSLGVIVSPLHF TRBV5-1 NA NA TRBJ1-6
TGTGCCAGTAATGACAGAGATCAGCCCCAGCATTTT CASNDRDQPQHF TRBV19 NA NA TRBJ1-5
TGCGCCAGCCGATCGGGGGTTTACTCCTACAATGAGCAGTTCTTC CASRSGVYSYNEQFF TRBV5-1 NA NA TRBJ2-1
TGTGCCAGTAGTTGGGATGGTAGTATTAATCAGCCCCAGCATTTT CASSWDGSINQPQHF TRBV19 NA NA TRBJ1-5
TGTGCCAGCAGCAGCCGGGACAGGGGGCATGGCTACACCTTC CASSSRDRGHGYTF TRBV3-1/TRBV3-2 NA TRBD1 TRBJ1-2
TGTGCCAGCAGTTACGACAGCACCAAAAACATTCAGTACTTC CASSYDSTKNIQYF TRBV6-5 NA NA TRBJ2-4
TGTGCCAGCAGTCGATTTGGGACCCAGTACTTC CASSRFGTQYF TRBV25-1 NA NA TRBJ2-5
TGTGCCAGCAGTCGACTAGCGGGGGGGTACAATGAGCAGTTCTTC CASSRLAGGYNEQFF TRBV6-5 once TRBD2 TRBJ2-1
TGTGCCAGCAGTGATTACGGGACAGGGTCCAGGACAGATACGCAGTATTTT CASSDYGTGSRTDTQYF TRBV6-1 NA TRBD1 TRBJ2-3
TGTGCCAGCAGCGCCGAATTTAGCTCTGGAAACACCATATATTTT CASSAEFSSGNTIYF TRBV5-6 once NA TRBJ1-3
TGCGCCAGCAGCTCGGGACAGGAGACAGATACGCAGTATTTT CASSSGQETDTQYF TRBV5-1 NA TRBD1 TRBJ2-3